The following is a TCR beta chain sequence with its context. Germline CDR1 reads SGHRS; CDR2 reads YFSETQ. There are 14 residues in the CDR3. V lost 4 bases to trimming and J lost 6 bases; unmatched junction nucleotides: 6. These data originate in a study of PD-1 blockade in classical Hodgkin lymphoma. Relapse after autologous stem cell transplantation occurred in every patient, and brentuximab vedotin exposure varied. The assay was immunoSEQ multiplex PCR, and TCRdb's table has in-frame clones only and misses some. The sample lists roughly 32,000 clones, 82% occurring once. The receptor comes from a human donor with classical Hodgkin lymphoma. The input for sequencing was peripheral blood mononuclear cells (PBMCs), taken at baseline. The rearrangement joins TRBV5-1 to TRBJ1-1, with 10 bases lining up with TRBD1. The CDR3, as DNA: TGCGCCAGCAGCCGAGGGGACAGGGGACCTGAAGCTTTCTTT. Its translation: CASSRGDRGPEAFF.